This T cell receptor (beta chain) was sequenced during a study of T cells in Graves' hyperthyroidism and ophthalmopathy. V lost 6 bases and J 0 bases, leaving 15 bases between the germline ends. The CDR3 has 16 residues. From germline, CDR1 is MNHEY and CDR2 SVGEGT. For the diagnoses, clinical symptoms, serum thyroxine and TRAb, thyroid ultrasound and orbital computed tomography were used. Researchers took RNA transcripts and amplified the TCR beta CDR3 regions from them. HTBI primers were used for first-round RT-PCR of the TCR CDR3. One entry per CDR3 protein, called by TCRdb with MiXCR from the multiplex PCR reads. The sample yields 500,000 to 650,000 distinct CDR3 sequences, about 14% seen once. In this sample, this clonotype turned up many times.

The source is a woman aged 50 to 60 with Graves' ophthalmopathy. The source material was blood. The chain carries TRBV6-2 or TRBV6-3 and TRBJ1-3, with no clear D. The CDR3 region has the DNA TGTGCCAGCAGCAATAACGGACGGCACTCTGGAAACACCATATATTTT. Its protein product is CASSNNGRHSGNTIYF.